This entry concerns a single T cell receptor beta chain. The antigen it recognizes is unknown. Base qualities are not provided; no much larger clone lies one nucleotide away. The data originate from a study of cytomegalovirus exposure and HLA in healthy donors (TCRdb year 2017). For the wider study: An earlier analysis of approximately 640 of the donors reported 250 to 350 Gb of sequence data and about 100 million unique TCR beta sequences from 190 million or so T cells. An early release covering just under 650 HLA-typed donors comprised about 310 gigabases of sequencing data and roughly 86 million unique TCR sequences. Among the approximately 400 genotyped donors, under 90% belonged to the genetic ancestry cluster associated with self-reported Caucasian donors. The study aimed to test whether signatures of past pathogen exposure could be identified by cataloging public T cell receptors. The study used immunosequencing to profile the T cell repertoires of approximately 640 subjects and linked those repertoires to cytomegalovirus serostatus. In addition to the first cohort of 666 subjects, a separate validation cohort of 120 different subjects was used. High-throughput TCR immunosequencing, statistical association of individual TCRs with disease status, and machine learning were combined to predict cytomegalovirus infection status. A later analysis re-examined previously published TCR beta repertoires from 600 to 700 donors and added high-resolution HLA genotyping to investigate patterns of TCR occurrence. In the later analysis, no new phenotypic data were used to find candidate immune exposures; instead, reliance was placed on TCR beta sequences and their occurrence across donors. To decide whether each TCR beta V gene segment behaved as functional or pseudogenic, an earlier analysis of several hundred of the donors relied on high-throughput TCR beta sequencing. Donor age, sex, ethnicity and CMV serostatus were compiled together with the repertoire data. A later genetic analysis took genome-wide SNP genotypes for about 65% of the roughly 670 donors and used that subset as a discovery cohort. All discovery cohort repertoires had been generated using a single sequencing platform. HLA typing included class I and class II loci at four-digit resolution. Typing coverage varied by locus: roughly 629-630 donors for A, B, C, DRB1 and DQB1; roughly 500 for DQA1; some 610 for DPA1; approximately 470 for DPB1. A handful of DR-DQ haplotypes were treated as single units for association and clustering because of strong linkage in the cohort. Among some 400 genotyped donors of the cohort, an average of approximately 220,000 unique TCR beta nucleotide sequences was sequenced per donor, of which about 19% were non-productive.

To prepare the library, the immunoSEQ multiplex PCR assay was applied. For the multiplex PCR, a mixture combining 60 forward primers for TCR Vbeta segments and 13 reverse primers for TCR Jbeta segments was used. The CDR3 region of rearranged TCR beta genes was amplified from genomic DNA by a multiplex PCR assay. The Illumina HiSeq System was used to sequence the amplified TCR beta libraries as 87-base-pair reads. The original methods were these. In a later analysis, 80 million or so unique TCR beta chains were counted across the roughly 610 repertoires, and around 10 million of these chains were shared by at least two donors. Raw reads were error-corrected and collapsed into unique sequences by a nearest-neighbor algorithm in which closely related sequences were merged to remove PCR and sequencing errors. CDR3 sequences were aligned to IMGT reference sequences to assign V, D and J gene segments. For a sequence to be retained, a match of at least six nucleotides to both a V gene segment and a J gene segment was required. A rearrangement counted as productive if the CDR3 had no stop codons and remained in frame with V and J, and every other rearrangement counted as non-productive. CDR3 was defined according to IMGT convention as the region running from the second conserved V-encoded cysteine to the conserved J-encoded phenylalanine. Sequences without an unambiguous match to a single V gene segment were excluded from the earlier analysis of a few hundred of the donors. In an earlier analysis of approximately 590 of the donors, a V segment was called functional when productive rearrangements were above 56.7%, and segregating when the standard deviation between donors exceeded 5%. A statistical classification framework was developed to diagnose cytomegalovirus status using the catalog of TCR beta chain sequences. In a later analysis, V and J genes were assigned by comparing TCR nucleotide sequences against IMGT/GENE-DB human TR gene sequences. Using the TCRdist pipeline, a later analysis assigned CDR3 sequences along with most-parsimonious VDJ recombination scenarios. In a later analysis, each TCR beta chain was defined by its CDR3 amino acid sequence together with its V-gene family, and reads without a unique V-gene family were excluded. In a later analysis, approximately 640 highly shared, low-generation-probability nucleotide sequences were removed to address suspected cross-contamination and a sequencing artifact. A later analysis calculated a clonal expansion index for each public chain from normalized within-repertoire ranks of inferred template counts. A later analysis computed generation probabilities with a VDJ recombination model fitted to out-of-frame rearrangements, and checked the results against IGoR. Hypergeometric tests were used in a later analysis to score TCR-TCR, TCR-HLA and TCR-CMV co-occurrence, with a repertoire-size bias correction applied to the TCR pairs. False discovery rates were estimated in a later analysis by permuting HLA or CMV assignments 20 times. In a later analysis, co-occurring TCRs were grouped using DBSCAN, with TCRdist sequence similarity added in when clustering inside HLA-allele-positive subsets. Repertoires with fewer than 30,000 or more than 120,000 public chains, plus five repertoires with anomalous nucleotide sharing, were excluded from co-occurrence clustering. TCRdb took this table from immuneACCESS and kept in-frame rearrangements with V and J called. Such tables lack part of the clones; where checked against another copy, unresolved V genes explain under half of the gap, and the rest is unexplained. The V and J calls and the clone size are those of that table, but D and trimming were determined from the DNA. In this sample the table shows about 160,000 clones, over 75% of which occur a single time. The ten biggest clones cover just under 1% of the sample.

The cohort comprised 670 or so healthy bone marrow donors. Cohort members were all nominally healthy when sampled, although unrecorded immune exposures were likely present. The donor tested CMV seropositive and was one of the 289 seropositive cohort members. A peripheral blood sample was collected from each donor, and TCR beta sequencing was performed on peripheral blood mononuclear cells. Genomic DNA was extracted from the blood cell samples with the Qiagen DNeasy Blood Extraction Kit. The full study reports these points: The 87-base-pair reads could not distinguish some IMGT-functional V segments, including TRBV6-2 and TRBV6-3, so those segments were excluded. This cohort had only TCR beta chains sequenced, and the lack of alpha or paired-chain data limited which features could be detected. When HLA alleles, especially DR and DQ, strongly co-occurred, TCR associations were difficult to assign to individual alleles. Because counts were too low, 15 or so rarely observed V segments, including chromosome 9 orphons, were excluded from the earlier analysis of roughly 580 of the donors. V-gene and J-gene trimming of TCR beta chains was associated with a missense DCLRE1C variant in a later genetic analysis, and the association was replicated in an independent cohort. In vitro tests confirmed that three of the cytomegalovirus-associated TCR beta chains recognize cytomegalovirus antigens. A later genetic analysis reported fewer N-insertions in productive TCRs among donors in an Asian-associated ancestry cluster than the approximately 670-donor mean. A further reported finding was that TCR beta sequences accurately predicted the HLA-A and HLA-B alleles for most subjects in the first cohort. Specific HLA alleles were associated with 16,951 TCR beta sequences at a false discovery rate of 0.05 in a later analysis. In an earlier analysis of about 540 of the donors, most TCR beta V segments were observed in productive rearrangements about 87% or about 30% of the time, broadly matching IMGT annotations. It was suggested by the authors that the approach could potentially be generalized to other disease states and immunological phenotypes. A later analysis reported that several top co-occurrence clusters appeared linked to parvovirus B19, influenza, CMV and Epstein-Barr virus. The study gave a list of under 200 TCR beta chains associated with cytomegalovirus. HLA typing was unavailable for some donors at each locus, so association tests used only the typed subset. Most TCR sequences were observed very rarely across donors, whereas some public TCRs were present in many individuals. CMV serostatus was the only immune exposure information available for the cohort. In a later analysis, TCR association rates were found to vary across HLA loci, with the most associated TCRs seen for DRB1 alleles and the fewest for HLA-C alleles. The sequencing pipeline was judged likely to have produced a cluster of highly shared sequence variants as a technical artifact. According to a later analysis, most CMV-associated TCR beta chains appeared to be HLA-restricted, and the HLA associations seemed to be driven largely by CMV exposure. Sequencing depth was assumed to be roughly uniform across donors in the presence/absence analyses, though that assumption may not hold. In both the original and validation cohorts, the classifier was reported to diagnose cytomegalovirus status with high specificity and sensitivity. Compared with equally common non-associated chains, HLA-associated TCR beta chains in a later analysis were more clonally expanded and had lower generation probabilities. Correlated functional status among segregating V segments might reflect linkage disequilibrium, but an unknown experimental factor could not be ruled out.

The CDR3 spans 16 residues, from the cysteine through the phenylalanine. This entry keeps only the CDR3 DNA: 48 bases, framed from base 1. In the germline V gene, CDR1 corresponds to SGHTA and CDR2 to FQGNSA. V is pruned by 2 bases and J by 3 bases, leaving 2 bases of the junction without a gene match. The V and J genes are TRBV7-2 and TRBJ2-1, with 12 bases matching TRBD2. The sequencing input was PBMCs. This clonotype was sampled from a woman between 45 and 65 years old in good health and CMV-seropositive. Here is the DNA: TGTGCCAGCAGCTTACTAGCGGGAGGGGGCTACAATGAGCAGTTCTTC. It translates as CASSLLAGGGYNEQFF.